These 5 T cell receptor beta chains were sequenced from one sample in a study of shared clonotypes between healthy human individuals. Naive CD8 cells comprised CD45RO-negative, CCR7-positively selected cells, excluding terminally differentiated effector memory CD45RA+ cells. Sequencing was performed with immunoSEQ multiplex PCR; in TCRdb, only in-frame clones are kept and a portion is missing. The top ten hold 0.9% to 1.5% of the sample, which has about 1,900,000 clones, about 94% seen once. The sample was naive CD8+ T cells sorted from blood. These TCRs come from a man aged 18 to 29 in good health.

The chain is built from TRBV7-8 and TRBJ1-2; D remains unclear. V shed 3 bases and J shed 1 base, with 18 bases lying between them. Germline V gene lookup returns CDR1 SGHVS and CDR2 FQNEAQ. The CDR3 runs 17 residues. The CDR3 sequence is CASSFRASDFFNYGYTF. DNA for the CDR3: TGTGCCAGCAGCTTCCGCGCGTCGGATTTCTTTAACTATGGCTACACCTTC.

The chain employs TRBV5-8 and TRBJ1-2; the D is unclear. Looked up from germline, CDR1 is SGHTS and CDR2 is YDEGEE. The CDR3 contains 15 residues. The ends were cut back, 2 bases at V and 5 bases at J, with 16 bases in the middle. This chain's CDR3 is CASSFTGGIRYGYTF. CDR3 bases: TGTGCCAGCAGCTTTACGGGAGGGATTCGATATGGCTACACCTTC.

The chain is built from TRBV4-1 and TRBJ2-1; TRBD2 matches 10 bases. The germline gives CDR1 MGHRA, CDR2 YSYEKL. This CDR3 spans 13 amino acids. V gave up 4 bases and J gave up 10 bases; unmatched junction bases: 4. The chain's CDR3 is CASSLGLADEQFF. CDR3 sequence (DNA): TGCGCCAGCAGCCTTGGACTAGCGGACGAGCAGTTCTTC.

This clone was observed once. V usage is TRBV5-6 and J usage is TRBJ2-3; D unresolved. Trimming left V 0 bases short and J 0 bases short, with 11 bases between. There are 16 residues in the CDR3. CDR1 and CDR2 from the germline V gene are SGHDT and YYEEEE. CDR3 DNA: TGTGCCAGCAGCTTGGCTTCGACGCTTAGCACAGATACGCAGTATTTT. Translated: CASSLASTLSTDTQYF.

The J gene is TRBJ2-1, the V gene TRBV10-1; D remains unclear. The germline CDR1 and CDR2 sequences are WNHNN and SYGVQD (reference sequence). This CDR3 is built from 14 residues. The V end lost 6 bases, the J end lost 8 bases, and 17 bases lay between the germline ends. The chain's CDR3 is CASSDSVPRDEQFF. The CDR3, as DNA: TGCGCCAGCAGCGACTCAGTCCCTCGGGATGAGCAGTTCTTC.